These 3 T cell receptor beta chains were all obtained from the same sample, sequenced in a study of blood T cell repertoires in COVID-19. Some clones are missing from TCRdb's copy, which holds only in-frame ones; the method was immunoSEQ multiplex PCR. The profile shows about 180,000 clones, about three quarters of them singletons. The source material was peripheral blood. These receptors were obtained from a woman aged 70-85 years with acute or convalescent COVID-19.

The table lists this clone with a few counts. CDR3 in amino acids: CAWRQQGRWVKGYTF. The CDR3 nucleotides are TGTGCCTGGAGACAACAAGGGAGGTGGGTTAAGGGCTACACCTTC. This sequence joins TRBV30 and TRBJ1-2; D is unclear. Germline loops: CDR1 GTSNPN, CDR2 SVGIG (reference sequence). Trimming cost V 3 bases and J 8 bases, with 22 bases left between them. The CDR3 extends over 15 amino acids.

This clone was observed a handful of times. The chain combines TRBV5-1 with TRBJ2-1, with D maybe TRBD2 (5 bases). V lost 4 bases and J 0 bases, leaving 11 bases between the germline ends. The CDR3 extends over 15 amino acids. Germline CDR1 reads SGHRS; CDR2 reads YFSETQ. In DNA form, the CDR3 reads TGCGCCAGCAGCGCGATGGACTCCTCCTACAATGAGCAGTTCTTC. This encodes CASSAMDSSYNEQFF.

The chain couples TRBV5-8 to TRBJ2-2, with TRBD2 matching over 10 bases. The CDR3 is 16 amino acids. The germline CDR1 and CDR2 sequences are SGHTS and YDEGEE. V lost 2 bases, J lost 1 base, and 2 bases stayed unmatched. CDR3 sequence: CASSLGLAVNTGELFF. CDR3 DNA sequence: TGTGCCAGCAGCTTAGGACTAGCGGTGAACACCGGGGAGCTGTTTTTT.